One and the same sample provided the 25 T cell receptor beta chains below, sequenced in a study of cytomegalovirus exposure and HLA in healthy donors. PCR was performed using 60 Vbeta and 13 Jbeta primers. Assay: immunoSEQ multiplex PCR; the TCRdb copy retains only in-frame clones and omits some. Of approximately 150,000 clones listed, roughly 79% were seen once; the top ten hold over 0.95%. The specimen sequenced was PBMCs. These receptors all stem from a woman in her fifties or sixties in good health and CMV-seronegative.

This clone was found a few times. The rearrangement uses TRBV30 and TRBJ2-3; 9 bases map to TRBD2. Germline V CDR1 and CDR2: GTSNPN, SVGIG (reference sequence). V shed 3 bases, J shed 3 bases, and the junction held 4 bases outside the gene matches. This CDR3 region has 14 residues. The CDR3 reads CAWSLSGRTDTQYF. CDR3 nucleotide sequence: TGTGCCTGGAGCCTTAGCGGGAGAACAGATACGCAGTATTTT.

J is TRBJ1-6 and V is TRBV20-1, with TRBD1 as a possible D gene (5 bases). Trimming removed 6 bases at V and 13 bases at J, with 10 bases between. The germline CDR1 and CDR2 sequences are DFQATT and SNEGSKA (reference sequence). The CDR3 covers 10 residues. CDR3 region: CSARRGPLHF. DNA of the CDR3: TGCAGTGCAAGGAGGGGTCCCCTCCACTTT.

The chain combines TRBV6-5 with TRBJ2-3; unclear D gene. There are 13 residues in the CDR3. V gave up 0 bases and J gave up 2 bases, with 3 bases separating them. Looked up from germline, CDR1 is MNHEY and CDR2 is SVGAGI. DNA for the CDR3: TGTGCCAGCAGTTACTCCATCACAGATACGCAGTATTTT. Its protein product is CASSYSITDTQYF.

CDR3 loop: CASRDSPNEKLFF. The CDR3 DNA sequence: TGTGCCAGCCGGGACAGCCCTAATGAAAAACTGTTTTTT. The V gene is TRBV2, the J gene TRBJ1-4; 7 bases map to TRBD1. V dropped 8 bases and J dropped 3; count of bases not matched to a gene: 3. CDR1 and CDR2 from the germline V gene are SNHLY and FYNNEI. The CDR3 is 13 residues long.

In regard to this clone: Other DNA sequences from this sample encode an identical CDR3 as well. The chain employs TRBV5-1 and TRBJ2-5; 8 bases line up with TRBD2. CDR3 length: 14 amino acids. Germline CDR1 is SGHRS and CDR2 is YFSETQ. V trimming: 2 bases; J trimming: 2 bases; junction bases outside the gene matches: 2. This CDR3 is CASSFRGGQETQYF. The CDR3 DNA sequence: TGCGCCAGCAGCTTCCGGGGGGGACAAGAGACCCAGTACTTC.

The genes are TRBV4-1 and TRBJ1-6; 9 bases are a match to TRBD1. The V gene's germline CDR1 is MGHRA and CDR2 YSYEKL. The CDR3 length is 14 residues. V shed 4 bases and J 14 bases; nucleotides not matched to a gene: 9. CDR3 residues: CASSPGQGALSLHF. The DNA for the CDR3 is TGCGCCAGCAGCCCGGGACAGGGTGCCCTGTCCCTCCACTTT.

The chain links TRBV10-3 to TRBJ1-2, with D possibly being TRBD1 (6 bases). Germline V gene lookup returns CDR1 ENHRY and CDR2 SYGVKD. The germline V and J ends were trimmed by 6 bases and 0 bases, with 11 bases remaining between them. The CDR3 totals 14 residues. CDR3 amino acids: CAISQDRTNYGYTF. In nucleotides, the CDR3 is TGTGCCATCAGCCAAGACAGGACTAACTATGGCTACACCTTC.

The chain combines TRBV5-1 with TRBJ2-3, with 12 bases that match TRBD2. The germline gives CDR1 SGHRS, CDR2 YFSETQ. The CDR3 covers 15 residues. Trimming removed 3 bases from V and 4 bases from J; junction bases left unmatched: 3. This CDR3 is CASSSLAGGADTQYF. The CDR3 DNA is TGCGCCAGCAGCTCACTAGCGGGAGGAGCAGATACGCAGTATTTT.

The V gene is TRBV19, the J gene TRBJ2-3, with TRBD1 identical over 7 bases. The CDR3 is 14 residues long. V trimming: 3 bases; J trimming: 8 bases; junction bases outside the gene matches: 8. The germline V gene encodes CDR1 LNHDA and CDR2 SQIVND (reference sequence). The CDR3 DNA is TGTGCCAGTAGTATCGGACAGGCGTCCGGTACGCAGTATTTT. This gives the protein CASSIGQASGTQYF.

The chain is built from TRBV27 and TRBJ1-6; D may be TRBD1 (6 bases). In germline, CDR1 is MNHEY, CDR2 SMNVEV (reference sequence). V was shortened by 3 bases and J by 10 bases, with 10 bases between the two germline ends. The length of the CDR3 is 13 residues. The CDR3 sequence is CASSFIQGSPLHF. CDR3 nucleotide sequence: TGTGCCAGCAGTTTTATACAGGGCTCACCCCTCCACTTT.

V gene TRBV7-9 combines with J gene TRBJ2-7, with 11 bases fitting TRBD1. CDR1 and CDR2 (germline): SEHNR, FQNEAQ (reference sequence). CDR3 length: 16 amino acids. J was trimmed by 1 base and V by 5 bases; bases with no gene match: 7. The DNA of the CDR3 is TGTGCCAGCAGCCCCCGCCGGGACAGGGGGTCCTACGAGCAGTACTTC. This sequence encodes CASSPRRDRGSYEQYF.

This clone was observed a handful of times. The chain is built from TRBV29-1 and TRBJ1-5; unclear D gene. CDR1 is SQVTM and CDR2 is ANQGSEA in the germline V gene. Trimming removed 7 bases at V and 1 base at J, with 8 bases between. The CDR3 has 12 residues. The CDR3: CSGQASNQPQHF. The DNA of the CDR3 is TGCAGCGGACAAGCAAGCAATCAGCCCCAGCATTTT. Using reference TRBV29-1 and TRBJ1-5 for the parts outside the CDR3, the full variable domain is SAVISQKPSRDICQRGTSLTIQCQVDSQVTMMFWYRQQPGQSLTLIATANQGSEATYESGFVIDKFPISRPNLTFSTLTVSNMSPEDSSIYLCSGQASNQPQHFGDGTRLSIL.

The J gene is TRBJ1-4, the V gene TRBV28, with unresolved D. The CDR3 loop spans 13 amino acids. Germline-derived CDR1 and CDR2 are MDHEN and SYDVKM. V lost 3 bases to trimming and J lost 5 bases, with 7 bases between them. Here the CDR3 DNA reads TGTGCCAGCAGTTTGTTTCGGAATGAAAAACTGTTTTTT. Encoded protein: CASSLFRNEKLFF. The variable domain in full, with the rest retrieved from reference TRBV28 and TRBJ1-4, is DVKVTQSSRYLVKRTGEKVFLECVQDMDHENMFWYRQDPGLGLRLIYFSYDVKMKEKGDIPEGYSVSREKKERFSLILESASTNQTSMYLCASSLFRNEKLFFGSGTQLSVL.

The chain is built from TRBV28 and TRBJ1-6, with D possibly TRBD1 on 6 matching bases. Per the germline V gene, CDR1 is MDHEN and CDR2 is SYDVKM. The CDR3 runs to 16 residues. V lost 2 bases and J 9 bases, leaving 17 bases between the germline ends. This CDR3 reads CASSLGRGRVVSPLHF. CDR3 sequence (DNA): TGTGCCAGCAGTTTAGGCAGGGGAAGAGTAGTTTCACCCCTCCACTTT.

In this sample, this clone turned up once. The gene calls are TRBV7-8 and TRBJ2-2; D might be TRBD2 (7 bases). The ends were cut back, 4 bases at V and 0 bases at J, with 15 bases in the middle. Germline-derived CDR1 and CDR2 are SGHVS and FQNEAQ. CDR3 length: 17 residues. The CDR3 DNA is TGTGCCAGCAGCTACCGGGGGGCCCACCCGAACACCGGGGAGCTGTTTTTT. It codes for CASSYRGAHPNTGELFF.

This chain uses TRBV27 with TRBJ1-4; possible D gene TRBD1, 5 bases. Deletions cut 6 bases from V and 0 bases from J, with 14 bases between. Germline V gene lookup returns CDR1 MNHEY and CDR2 SMNVEV (reference sequence). The CDR3 is made up of 16 amino acids. Written as DNA, the CDR3 is TGTGCCAGCAGCCCCAGGGTTGGGTCAACTAATGAAAAACTGTTTTTT. Translation gives CASSPRVGSTNEKLFF.

The chain has TRBV7-3 and TRBJ2-5; maybe TRBD1 (6 bases). Germline CDR1 reads SGHTA; CDR2 reads FQGTGA. CDR3 length: 15 amino acids. V gave up 5 bases and J gave up 0 bases, with 13 bases separating them. The CDR3 is CASSGQTGNQETQYF. In DNA, the CDR3 is TGTGCCAGCAGCGGCCAGACAGGAAACCAAGAGACCCAGTACTTC.

V usage is TRBV11-2 and J usage is TRBJ1-6; D uncertain. CDR3 size: 15 residues. The V and J ends lost 1 base and 2 bases respectively, with 6 bases between them. From germline, CDR1 is SGHAT and CDR2 FQNNGV. CDR3 nucleotides: TGTGCCAGCAGCTTAGGGCAGACCTATAATTCACCCCTCCACTTT. This codes for CASSLGQTYNSPLHF.

This clone was detected a few times. This rearrangement joins TRBV4-3 to TRBJ2-7; 7 bases agree with TRBD2. The CDR3 loop spans 14 amino acids. J lost 3 bases, V lost 4 bases, and 6 bases had no gene match. Germline CDR1 LGHNA, CDR2 YSLEER. The CDR3 nucleotides are TGCGCCAGCAGCCCCCGGAGCGGGGACTACGAGCAGTACTTC. Encoded protein: CASSPRSGDYEQYF.

This clone was seen only a few times. The CDR3 DNA reads TGTGCCAGCAGCTTGAGTCAGGCGAACACTGAAGCTTTCTTT. Translated: CASSLSQANTEAFF. This chain links TRBV5-4 with TRBJ1-1; D unresolved. V lost 1 base to trimming and J lost 1 base, with 8 bases between them. There are 14 residues in the CDR3. Germline V CDR1 and CDR2: SGHNT, YYREEE (reference sequence).

This clone turned up a few times. The CDR3 is CASSYPDLGDDEQFF. The CDR3 DNA is TGTGCCAGCAGTTACCCAGACCTGGGAGACGATGAGCAGTTCTTC. The gene calls are TRBV6-6 and TRBJ2-1; tentative D call: TRBD2 (5 bases). The CDR3 has 15 residues. Per germline, CDR1 MNHNY and CDR2 SVGAGI (reference sequence). Trimming stripped 2 bases from V and 8 bases from J, with 16 bases between.

This clone was detected only a few times. The chain uses TRBV7-2 and TRBJ2-6; no clear D gene. V gave up 5 bases and J gave up 1 base, with 9 bases separating them. The CDR3 totals 15 residues. Germline V gives CDR1 SGHTA, CDR2 FQGNSA. CDR3: CASSPQVSGANVLTF. The CDR3 coding sequence is TGTGCCAGCAGCCCCCAGGTTTCTGGGGCCAACGTCCTGACTTTC.

The CDR3 nucleotides are TGTGCCAGCAATAGACAGGGGGTCCCGGACACCGGGGAGCTGTTTTTT. Protein product: CASNRQGVPDTGELFF. The V call is TRBV27, the J call TRBJ2-2; 9 nucleotides match TRBD1. The CDR3 extends over 16 amino acids. Germline values: CDR1 MNHEY, CDR2 SMNVEV (reference sequence). The ends lost 7 bases at V and 3 bases at J; junction bases unmatched: 9.

In the case of this clone: The sample carries other DNA sequences with the same CDR3. V gene TRBV28 combines with J gene TRBJ1-1, with D unresolved. Germline CDR1 is MDHEN and CDR2 is SYDVKM. The V and J ends lost 2 bases and 6 bases respectively, with 7 bases between them. This CDR3 spans 12 amino acids. CDR3 region: CASSLTGAEAFF. The DNA for the CDR3 is TGTGCCAGCAGTTTAACTGGAGCTGAAGCTTTCTTT.

This rearrangement joins TRBV9 to TRBJ2-7, with D maybe TRBD1 (7 bases). The CDR3 extends over 14 amino acids. The V gene lost 1 base and the J gene lost 6 bases, with 14 bases spanning the gap. CDR1 SGDLS and CDR2 YYNGEE come from the germline V gene. CDR3 sequence reads: CASSVTSQGGEQYF. As DNA, the CDR3 is TGTGCCAGCAGCGTAACCTCTCAGGGGGGCGAGCAGTACTTC.